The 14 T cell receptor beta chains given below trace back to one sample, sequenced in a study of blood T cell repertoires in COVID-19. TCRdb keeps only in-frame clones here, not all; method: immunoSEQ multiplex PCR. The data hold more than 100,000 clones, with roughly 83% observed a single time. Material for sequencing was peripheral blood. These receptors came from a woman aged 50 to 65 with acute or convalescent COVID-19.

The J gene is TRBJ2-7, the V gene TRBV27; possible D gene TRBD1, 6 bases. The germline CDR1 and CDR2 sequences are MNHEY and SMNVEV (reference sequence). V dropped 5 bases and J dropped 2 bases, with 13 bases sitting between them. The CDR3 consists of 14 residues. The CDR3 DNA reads TGTGCCAGCAGTCAGCGAACAGGGCCCTACGAGCAGTACTTC. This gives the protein CASSQRTGPYEQYF.

The CDR3 nucleotides are TGTGCCAGCAGTGAATCTATTCTACCTGGAAACACCATATATTTT. Translated: CASSESILPGNTIYF. The V gene is TRBV6-1, the J gene TRBJ1-3; no clear D gene. Trimming took 2 bases from V and 2 from J, leaving 10 bases between them. CDR1 and CDR2 (germline): MNHNS, SASEGT. This CDR3 contains 15 residues.

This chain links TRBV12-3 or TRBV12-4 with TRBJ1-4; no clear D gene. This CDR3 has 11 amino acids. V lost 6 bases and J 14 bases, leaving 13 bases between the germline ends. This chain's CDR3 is CASSHRGSLFF. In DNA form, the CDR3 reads TGTGCCAGCAGCCACCGGGGTTCTCTGTTTTTT.

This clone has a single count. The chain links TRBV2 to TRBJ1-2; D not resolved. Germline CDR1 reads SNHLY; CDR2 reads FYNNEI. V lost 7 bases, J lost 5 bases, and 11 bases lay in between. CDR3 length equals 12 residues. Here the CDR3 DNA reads TGTGCCAGCAAGGCGGAGTCTTATGGCTACACCTTC. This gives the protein CASKAESYGYTF. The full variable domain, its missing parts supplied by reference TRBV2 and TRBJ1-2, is EPEVTQTPSHQVTQMGQEVILRCVPISNHLYFYWYRQILGQKVEFLVSFYNNEISEKSEIFDDQFSVERPDGSNFTLKIRSTKLEDSAMYFCASKAESYGYTFGSGTRLTVV.

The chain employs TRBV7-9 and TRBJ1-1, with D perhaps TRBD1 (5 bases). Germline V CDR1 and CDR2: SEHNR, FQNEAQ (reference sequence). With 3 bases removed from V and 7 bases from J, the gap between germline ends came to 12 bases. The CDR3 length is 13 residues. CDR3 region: CASSLEGVNEAFF. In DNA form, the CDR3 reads TGTGCCAGCAGCTTGGAAGGGGTTAATGAAGCTTTCTTT.

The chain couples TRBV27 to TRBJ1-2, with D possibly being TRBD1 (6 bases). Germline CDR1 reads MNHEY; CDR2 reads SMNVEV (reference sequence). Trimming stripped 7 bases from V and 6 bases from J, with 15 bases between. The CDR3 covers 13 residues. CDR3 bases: TGTGCCAGCAAAGCCCAGGGGTACAATGGCTACACCTTC. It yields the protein CASKAQGYNGYTF.

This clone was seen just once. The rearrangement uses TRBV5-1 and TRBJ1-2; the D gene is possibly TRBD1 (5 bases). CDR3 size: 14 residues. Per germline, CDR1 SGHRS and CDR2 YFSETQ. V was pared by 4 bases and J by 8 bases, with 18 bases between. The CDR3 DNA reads TGCGCCAGCAGCCTCGGAGGGGCGGAAGGCGGCTACACCTTC. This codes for CASSLGGAEGGYTF.

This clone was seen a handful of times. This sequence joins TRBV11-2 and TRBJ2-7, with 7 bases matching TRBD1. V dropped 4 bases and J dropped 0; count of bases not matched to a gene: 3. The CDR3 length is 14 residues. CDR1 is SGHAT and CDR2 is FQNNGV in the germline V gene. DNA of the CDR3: TGTGCCAGCAGCTGGGGACAGTCCTCCTACGAGCAGTACTTC. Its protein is CASSWGQSSYEQYF.

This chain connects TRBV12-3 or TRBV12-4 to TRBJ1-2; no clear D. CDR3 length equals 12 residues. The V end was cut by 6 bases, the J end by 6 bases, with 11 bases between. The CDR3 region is CASRSRQDGYTF. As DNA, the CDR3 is TGTGCCAGCAGGTCACGGCAGGATGGCTACACCTTC.

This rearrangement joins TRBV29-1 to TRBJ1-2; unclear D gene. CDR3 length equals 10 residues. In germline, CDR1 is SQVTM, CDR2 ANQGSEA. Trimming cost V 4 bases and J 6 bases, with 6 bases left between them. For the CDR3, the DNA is TGCAGCGTTGTCGCGGATGGCTACACCTTC. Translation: CSVVADGYTF.

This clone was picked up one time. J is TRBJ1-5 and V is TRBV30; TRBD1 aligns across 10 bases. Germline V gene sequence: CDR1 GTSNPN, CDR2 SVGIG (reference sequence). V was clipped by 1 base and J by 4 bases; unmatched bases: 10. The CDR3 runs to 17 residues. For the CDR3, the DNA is TGTGCCTGGAGTGATAGGGTTGGGACAGGGGATAATCAGCCCCAGCATTTT. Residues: CAWSDRVGTGDNQPQHF.

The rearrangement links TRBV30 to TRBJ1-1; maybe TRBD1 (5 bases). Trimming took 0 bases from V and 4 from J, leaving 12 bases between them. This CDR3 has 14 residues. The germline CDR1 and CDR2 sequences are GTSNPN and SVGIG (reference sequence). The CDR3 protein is CAWSVNRGGTEAFF. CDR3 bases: TGTGCCTGGAGTGTAAACCGGGGGGGCACTGAAGCTTTCTTT.

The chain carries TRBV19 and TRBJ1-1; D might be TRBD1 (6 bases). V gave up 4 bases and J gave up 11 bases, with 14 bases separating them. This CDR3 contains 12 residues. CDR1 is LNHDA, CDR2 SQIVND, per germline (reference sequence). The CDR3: CASSNEGQEAFF. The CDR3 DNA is TGTGCCAGTAGTAATGAGGGACAAGAGGCTTTCTTT.

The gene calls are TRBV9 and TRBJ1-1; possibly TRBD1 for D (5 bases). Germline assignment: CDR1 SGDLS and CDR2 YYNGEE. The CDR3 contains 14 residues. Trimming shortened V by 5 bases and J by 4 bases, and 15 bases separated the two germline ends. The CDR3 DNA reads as TGTGCCAGCAGTTTACAGGATCGAATCACTGAAGCTTTCTTT. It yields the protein CASSLQDRITEAFF.